These T cell receptor beta chains were read from a single sample in a study of blood T cell repertoires in COVID-19. Method: immunoSEQ multiplex PCR; TCRdb's copy keeps in-frame clones and lacks some. The repertoire holds roughly 280,000 clones, over 65% seen once, with roughly 4.6% in the top ten. Sequencing was done on a sample of peripheral blood. The source is a man between 60 and 75 years old who had recovered from COVID-19. Both conserved end residues are trimmed from each CDR3.

len	v_gene	j_gene	CDR3aa
13	TRBV21-1	TRBJ2-2	ASSRNLAATGELF
10	TRBV5-6	TRBJ2-3	ASSFRLAGRR
12	TRBV15	TRBJ1-2	ATSSDRGVSGYT
12	TRBV11-1	TRBJ2-7	ASSHKGNSGEQY
14	TRBV5-6	TRBJ2-1	ASSLGLGDSYNEQF
8	TRBV10-2	TRBJ2-2	ASLYGELF
13	TRBV5-6	TRBJ1-4	ASSTLQGNTEKLF
12	TRBV7-2	TRBJ2-1	ASSFGGGANEQF
10	TRBV30	TRBJ1-1	AWRRVNTEAF
13	TRBV28	TRBJ1-1	ASKPGAGGGGSAF
12	TRBV7-8	TRBJ2-2	ASSLWGRTGELF
13	TRBV30	TRBJ1-1	AWSVLGQGLLGAF
13	TRBV6-5	TRBJ1-5	ASSYSSQGSGPQH
12	TRBV10-1	TRBJ1-3	ASSESRGRNTIY
15	TRBV28	TRBJ2-2	ASRGERIIVAPGELF
14	TRBV7-8	TRBJ2-5	ASSLIGRGLQETQY
13	TRBV6-6	TRBJ1-5	ASSYGGSSNQPQH
12	TRBV2	TRBJ2-1	ASSRDRGKNEQF
13	TRBV14	TRBJ2-3	ASSPNRVDTDTQY
14	TRBV9	TRBJ2-3	ASSARHSGGGDTQY
12	TRBV5-1	TRBJ1-2	ASSPGQAVRGYT
14	TRBV3-1/TRBV3-2	TRBJ2-2	ASSPPRIANTGELF
12	TRBV28	TRBJ1-1	ASSFQGAATEAF
13	TRBV6-6	TRBJ1-6	ASSQDSSYNSPLH
13	TRBV30	TRBJ2-1	AWVGGLAGYNEQF
12	TRBV4-2	TRBJ1-6	ASSQAGLNSPLH
13	TRBV5-8	TRBJ1-2	ASSPRTEVNYGYT
11	TRBV24-1	TRBJ1-5	ATSEASNQPQH
13	TRBV6-5	TRBJ2-3	ASRLSGGGGDTQY
13	TRBV18	TRBJ1-6	ASSPPSGGNSPLH
10	TRBV6-5	TRBJ2-2	ASSPLTGELF
12	TRBV5-4	TRBJ2-3	ASSLNPSTDTQY
12	TRBV6-5	TRBJ2-7	ASMSTGGFYEQY